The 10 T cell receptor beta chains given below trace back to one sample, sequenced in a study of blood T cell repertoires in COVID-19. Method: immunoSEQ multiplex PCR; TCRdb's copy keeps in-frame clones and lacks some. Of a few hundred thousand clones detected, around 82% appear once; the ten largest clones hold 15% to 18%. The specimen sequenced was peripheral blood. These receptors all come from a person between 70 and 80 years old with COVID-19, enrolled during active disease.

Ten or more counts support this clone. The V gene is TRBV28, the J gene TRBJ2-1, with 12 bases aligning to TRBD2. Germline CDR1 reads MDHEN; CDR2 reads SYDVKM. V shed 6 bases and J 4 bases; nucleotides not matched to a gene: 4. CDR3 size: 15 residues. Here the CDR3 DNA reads TGTGCCAGCAGCCTACTAGCGGGGGGATACAATGAGCAGTTCTTC. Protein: CASSLLAGGYNEQFF.

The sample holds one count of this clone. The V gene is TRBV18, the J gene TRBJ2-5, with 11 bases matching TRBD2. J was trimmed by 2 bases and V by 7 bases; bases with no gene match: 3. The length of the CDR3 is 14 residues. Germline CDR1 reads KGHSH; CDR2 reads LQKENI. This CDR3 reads CASFTSGRQETQYF. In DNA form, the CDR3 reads TGTGCCAGCTTTACTAGCGGGAGACAAGAGACCCAGTACTTC.

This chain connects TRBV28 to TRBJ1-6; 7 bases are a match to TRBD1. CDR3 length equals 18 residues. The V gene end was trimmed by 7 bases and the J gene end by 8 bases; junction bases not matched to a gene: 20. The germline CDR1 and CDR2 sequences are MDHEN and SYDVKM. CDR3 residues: CASTKRGTVRTGDSPLHF. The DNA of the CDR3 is TGTGCCAGCACCAAGAGAGGGACAGTTCGCACCGGGGATTCACCCCTCCACTTT.

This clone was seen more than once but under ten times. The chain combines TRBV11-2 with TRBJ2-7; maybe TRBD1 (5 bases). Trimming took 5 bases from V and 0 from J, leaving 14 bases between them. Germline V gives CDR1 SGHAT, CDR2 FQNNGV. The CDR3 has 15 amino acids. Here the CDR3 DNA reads TGTGCCAGCAGCGCAGACTTACAGGCCTCCTACGAGCAGTACTTC. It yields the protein CASSADLQASYEQYF. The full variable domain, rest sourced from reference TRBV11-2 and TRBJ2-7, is EAGVAQSPRYKIIEKRQSVAFWCNPISGHATLYWYQQILGQGPKLLIQFQNNGVVDDSQLPKDRFSAERLKGVDSTLKIQPAKLEDSAVYLCASSADLQASYEQYFGPGTRLTVT.

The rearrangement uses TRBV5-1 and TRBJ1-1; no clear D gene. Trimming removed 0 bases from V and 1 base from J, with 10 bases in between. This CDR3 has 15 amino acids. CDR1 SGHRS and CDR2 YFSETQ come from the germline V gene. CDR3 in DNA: TGCGCCAGCAGCTTGGAGCGGATACCGAACACTGAAGCTTTCTTT. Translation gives CASSLERIPNTEAFF.

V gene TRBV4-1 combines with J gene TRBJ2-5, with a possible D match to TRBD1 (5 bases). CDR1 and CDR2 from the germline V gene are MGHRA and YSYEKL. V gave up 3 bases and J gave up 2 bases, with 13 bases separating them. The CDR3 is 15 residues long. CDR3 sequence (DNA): TGCGCCAGCAGCCAGGTTCCAGGGAATCAAGAGACCCAGTACTTC. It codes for CASSQVPGNQETQYF.

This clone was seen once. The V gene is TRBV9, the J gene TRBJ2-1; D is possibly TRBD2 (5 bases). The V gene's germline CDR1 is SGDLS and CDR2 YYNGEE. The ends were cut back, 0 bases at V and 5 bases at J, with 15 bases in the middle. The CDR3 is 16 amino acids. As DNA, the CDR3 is TGTGCCAGCAGCGTAGCTTTTAGCGCCCTAGACAATGAGCAGTTCTTC. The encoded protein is CASSVAFSALDNEQFF.

CDR3 coding DNA: TGTGCCAGCAGCTTACGGAGGGGGCCTAATAATTCACCCCTCCACTTT. Encoded protein: CASSLRRGPNNSPLHF. The V call is TRBV11-1, the J call TRBJ1-6, with 7 nucleotides matching TRBD1. This CDR3 has 16 residues. Germline CDR1 is SGHAT and CDR2 is FQDESV (reference sequence). The V segment lost 2 bases and the J segment 5 bases; nucleotides outside the gene matches: 6. Full variable domain (outside the CDR3, taken from reference TRBV11-1 and TRBJ1-6): EAEVAQSPRYKITEKSQAVAFWCDPISGHATLYWYRQILGQGPELLVQFQDESVVDDSQLPKDRFSAERLKGVDSTLKIQPAELGDSAMYLCASSLRRGPNNSPLHFGNGTRLTVT.

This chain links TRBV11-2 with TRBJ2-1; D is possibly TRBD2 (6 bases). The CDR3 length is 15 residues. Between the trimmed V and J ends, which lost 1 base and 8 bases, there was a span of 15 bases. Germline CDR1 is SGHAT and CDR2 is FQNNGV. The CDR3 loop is CASSLAGSFVYEQFF. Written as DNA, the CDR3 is TGTGCCAGCAGCTTAGCCGGGAGTTTTGTTTATGAGCAGTTCTTC.

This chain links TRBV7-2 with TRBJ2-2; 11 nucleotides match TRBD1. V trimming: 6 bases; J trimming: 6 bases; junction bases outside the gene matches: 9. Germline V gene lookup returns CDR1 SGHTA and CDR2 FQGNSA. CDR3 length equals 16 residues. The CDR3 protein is CASSLMDRGPSGELFF. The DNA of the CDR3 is TGTGCCAGCAGTTTAATGGACAGGGGGCCTTCCGGGGAGCTGTTTTTT.